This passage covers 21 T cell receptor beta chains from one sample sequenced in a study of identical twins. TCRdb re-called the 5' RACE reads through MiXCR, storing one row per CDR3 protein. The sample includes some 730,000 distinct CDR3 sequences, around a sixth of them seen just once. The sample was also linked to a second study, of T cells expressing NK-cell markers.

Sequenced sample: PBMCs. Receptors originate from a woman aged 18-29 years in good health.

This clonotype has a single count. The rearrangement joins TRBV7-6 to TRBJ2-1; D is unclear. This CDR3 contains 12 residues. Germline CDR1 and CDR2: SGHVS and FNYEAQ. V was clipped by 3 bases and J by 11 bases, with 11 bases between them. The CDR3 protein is CASSFLGNKQFF. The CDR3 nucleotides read TGTGCCAGCAGCTTCCTGGGTAACAAGCAGTTCTTC.

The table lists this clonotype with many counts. The CDR3 coding sequence is TGCAGTGCTACCTTGGGGGGGGGCCTCACAGATACGCAGTATTTT. This gives the protein CSATLGGGLTDTQYF. The chain has TRBV20-1 and TRBJ2-3; D possibly corresponds to TRBD2 (7 bases). The CDR3 totals 15 residues. Trimming took 4 bases from V and 2 from J, leaving 16 bases between them. CDR1 is DFQATT and CDR2 is SNEGSKA in the germline V gene (reference sequence).

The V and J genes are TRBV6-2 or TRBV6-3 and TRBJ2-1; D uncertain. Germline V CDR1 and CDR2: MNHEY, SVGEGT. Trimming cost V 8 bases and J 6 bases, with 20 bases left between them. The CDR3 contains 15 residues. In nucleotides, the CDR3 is TGTGCCAGCGTGGGTTTAAGTTCTGCGGTCAATGAGCAGTTCTTC. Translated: CASVGLSSAVNEQFF.

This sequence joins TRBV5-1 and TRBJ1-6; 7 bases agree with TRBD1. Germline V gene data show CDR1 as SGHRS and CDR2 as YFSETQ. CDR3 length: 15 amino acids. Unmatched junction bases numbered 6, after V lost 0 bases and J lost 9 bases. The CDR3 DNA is TGCGCCAGCAGCTTGGAGCGGGACAGCAGTTCACCCCTCCACTTT. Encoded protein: CASSLERDSSSPLHF.

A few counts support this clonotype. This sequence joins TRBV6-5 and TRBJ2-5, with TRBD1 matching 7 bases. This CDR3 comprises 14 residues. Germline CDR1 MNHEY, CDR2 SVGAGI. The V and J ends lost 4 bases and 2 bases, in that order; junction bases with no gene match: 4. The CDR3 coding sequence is TGTGCCAGCAGTTCGGGGACAGTTCAAGAGACCCAGTACTTC. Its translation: CASSSGTVQETQYF.

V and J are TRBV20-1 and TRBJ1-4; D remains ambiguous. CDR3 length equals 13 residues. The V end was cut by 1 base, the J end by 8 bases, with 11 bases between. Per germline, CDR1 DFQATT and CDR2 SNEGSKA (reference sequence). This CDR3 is CSARAIADEKLFF. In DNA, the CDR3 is TGCAGTGCTAGAGCCATCGCGGACGAAAAACTGTTTTTT.

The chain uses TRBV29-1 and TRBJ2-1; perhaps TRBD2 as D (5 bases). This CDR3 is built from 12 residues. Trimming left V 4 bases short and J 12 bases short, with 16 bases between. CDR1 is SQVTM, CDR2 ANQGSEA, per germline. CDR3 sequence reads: CSVVLGRTLQFF. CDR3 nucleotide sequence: TGCAGCGTTGTTCTCGGCAGGACTTTGCAGTTCTTC.

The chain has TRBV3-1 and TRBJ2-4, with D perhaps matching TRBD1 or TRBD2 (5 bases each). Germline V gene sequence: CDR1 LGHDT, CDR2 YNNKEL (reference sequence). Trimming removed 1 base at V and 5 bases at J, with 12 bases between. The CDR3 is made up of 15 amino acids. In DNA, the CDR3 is TGTGCCAGCAGCCAAGTAAGGGGACGGGAAAACATTCAGTACTTC. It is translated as CASSQVRGRENIQYF.

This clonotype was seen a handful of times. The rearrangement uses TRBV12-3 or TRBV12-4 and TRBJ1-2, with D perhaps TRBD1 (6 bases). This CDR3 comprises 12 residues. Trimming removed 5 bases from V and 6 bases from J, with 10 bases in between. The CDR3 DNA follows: TGTGCCAGCAGTCGGGGACATGATGGCTACACCTTC. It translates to CASSRGHDGYTF.

The CDR3 spells CASQSGKKRSTDTQYF. DNA of the CDR3: TGTGCCAGCCAGTCGGGGAAGAAGCGGAGCACAGATACGCAGTATTTT. The chain recombines TRBV18 with TRBJ2-3, with a possible D match to TRBD2 (5 bases). The V end lost 8 bases, the J end lost 0 bases, and 18 bases lay between the germline ends. The germline V gene encodes CDR1 KGHSH and CDR2 LQKENI. This CDR3 is 16 amino acids long.

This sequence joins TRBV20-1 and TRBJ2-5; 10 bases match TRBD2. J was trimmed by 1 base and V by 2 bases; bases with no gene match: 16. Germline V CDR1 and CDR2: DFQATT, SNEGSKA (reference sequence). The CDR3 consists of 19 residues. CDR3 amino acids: CSARSGGKVSGGPQETQYF. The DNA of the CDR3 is TGCAGTGCTAGAAGTGGGGGGAAGGTTAGCGGGGGGCCCCAAGAGACCCAGTACTTC.

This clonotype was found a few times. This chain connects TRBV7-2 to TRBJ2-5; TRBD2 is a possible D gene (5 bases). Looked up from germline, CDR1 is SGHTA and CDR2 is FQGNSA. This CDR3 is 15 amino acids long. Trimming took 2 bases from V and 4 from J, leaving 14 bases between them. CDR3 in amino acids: CASSLMGPRGETQYF. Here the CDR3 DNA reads TGTGCCAGCAGCTTAATGGGTCCCCGGGGAGAGACCCAGTACTTC.

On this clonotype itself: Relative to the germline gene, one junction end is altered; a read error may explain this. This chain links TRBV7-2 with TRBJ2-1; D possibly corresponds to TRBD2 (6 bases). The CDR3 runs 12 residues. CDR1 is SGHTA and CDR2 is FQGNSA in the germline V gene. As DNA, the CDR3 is TGTGCCAGCAGCTTAGCTGTGGGGGGAAGGGTCTTC. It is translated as CASSLAVGGRVF.

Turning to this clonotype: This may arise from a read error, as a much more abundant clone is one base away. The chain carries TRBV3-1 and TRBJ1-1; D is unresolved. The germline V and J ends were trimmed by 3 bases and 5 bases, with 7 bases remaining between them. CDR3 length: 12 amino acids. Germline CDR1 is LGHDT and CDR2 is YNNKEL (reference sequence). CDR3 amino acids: CASSHDRTEAFF. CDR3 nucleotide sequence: TGTGCCAGCAGCCACGATAGGACTGAAGCTTTCTTT. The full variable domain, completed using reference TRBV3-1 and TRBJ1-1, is DTAVSQTPKYLVTQMGNDKSIKCEQNLGHDTMYWYKQDSKKFLKIMFSYNNKELIINETVPNRFSPKSPDKAHLNLHINSLELGDSAVYFCASSHDRTEAFFGQGTRLTVV.

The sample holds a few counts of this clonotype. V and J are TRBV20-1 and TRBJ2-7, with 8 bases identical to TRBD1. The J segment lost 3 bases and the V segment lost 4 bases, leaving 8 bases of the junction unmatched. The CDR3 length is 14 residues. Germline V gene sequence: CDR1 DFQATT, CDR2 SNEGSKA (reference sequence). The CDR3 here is CSATWTGTLYEQYF. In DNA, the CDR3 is TGCAGTGCTACCTGGACAGGGACGCTCTACGAGCAGTACTTC.

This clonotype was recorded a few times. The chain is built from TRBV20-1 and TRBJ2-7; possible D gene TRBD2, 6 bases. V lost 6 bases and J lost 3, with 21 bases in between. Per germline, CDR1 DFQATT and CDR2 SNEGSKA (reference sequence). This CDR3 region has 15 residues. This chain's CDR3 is CSAGRRDSTYYEQYF. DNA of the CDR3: TGCAGTGCCGGACGACGGGACTCGACTTACTACGAGCAGTACTTC.

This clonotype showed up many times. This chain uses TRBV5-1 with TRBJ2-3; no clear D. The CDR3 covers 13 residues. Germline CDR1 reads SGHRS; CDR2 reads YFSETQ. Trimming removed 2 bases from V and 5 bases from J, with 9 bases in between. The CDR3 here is CASSLLSRDTQYF. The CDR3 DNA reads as TGCGCCAGCAGCTTATTGTCCAGAGATACGCAGTATTTT.

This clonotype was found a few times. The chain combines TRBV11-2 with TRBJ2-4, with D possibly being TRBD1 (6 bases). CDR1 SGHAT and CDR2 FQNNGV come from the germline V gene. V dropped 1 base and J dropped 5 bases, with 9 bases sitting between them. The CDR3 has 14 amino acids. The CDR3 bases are TGTGCCAGCAGCTTAGTATCAGGGGAAAACATTCAGTACTTC. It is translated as CASSLVSGENIQYF.

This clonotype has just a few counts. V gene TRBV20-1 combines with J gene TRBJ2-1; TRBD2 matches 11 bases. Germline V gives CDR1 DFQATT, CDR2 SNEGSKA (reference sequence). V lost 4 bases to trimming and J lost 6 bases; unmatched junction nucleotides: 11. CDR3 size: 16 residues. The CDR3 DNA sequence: TGCAGTGCTACCGGAACTAGCGGGAGTTCGAGCAATGAGCAGTTCTTC. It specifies CSATGTSGSSSNEQFF.

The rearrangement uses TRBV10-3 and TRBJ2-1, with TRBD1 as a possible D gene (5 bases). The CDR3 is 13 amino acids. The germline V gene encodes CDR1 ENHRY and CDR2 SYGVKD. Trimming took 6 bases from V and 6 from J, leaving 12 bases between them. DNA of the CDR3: TGTGCCATCAGCCCGTCACAGGTCAATGAGCAGTTCTTC. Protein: CAISPSQVNEQFF.

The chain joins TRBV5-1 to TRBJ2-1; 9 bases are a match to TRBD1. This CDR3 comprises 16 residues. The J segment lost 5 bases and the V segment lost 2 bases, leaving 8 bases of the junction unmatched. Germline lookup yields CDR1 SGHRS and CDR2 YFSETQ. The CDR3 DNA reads TGCGCCAGCAGCTTCGCCGGGACAGGGAAAGACAATGAGCAGTTCTTC. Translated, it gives CASSFAGTGKDNEQFF.